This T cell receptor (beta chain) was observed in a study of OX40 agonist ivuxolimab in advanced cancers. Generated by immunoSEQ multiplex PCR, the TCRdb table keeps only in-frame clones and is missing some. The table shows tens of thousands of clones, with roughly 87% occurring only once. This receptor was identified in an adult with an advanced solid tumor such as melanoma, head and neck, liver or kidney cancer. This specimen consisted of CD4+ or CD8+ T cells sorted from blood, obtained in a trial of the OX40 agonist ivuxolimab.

For the CDR3, the DNA is TGTGCTAGTGGTTTGAGATTGCGGGAGGGCTCTTACGAGCAGTACTTC. This sequence encodes CASGLRLREGSYEQYF. The V call is TRBV12-5, the J call TRBJ2-7; 9 bases map to TRBD2. Germline values: CDR1 LGHNT, CDR2 FRNRAP. Trimming removed 2 bases from V and 4 bases from J; junction bases left unmatched: 9. This CDR3 region has 16 residues.